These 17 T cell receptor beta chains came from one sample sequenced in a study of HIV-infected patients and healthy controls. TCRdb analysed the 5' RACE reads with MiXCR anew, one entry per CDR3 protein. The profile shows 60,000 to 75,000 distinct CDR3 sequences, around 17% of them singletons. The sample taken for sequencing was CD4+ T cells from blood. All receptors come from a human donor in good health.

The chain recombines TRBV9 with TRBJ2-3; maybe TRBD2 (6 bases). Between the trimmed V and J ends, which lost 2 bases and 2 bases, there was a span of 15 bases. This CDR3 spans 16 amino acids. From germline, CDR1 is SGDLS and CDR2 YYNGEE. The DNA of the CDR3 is TGTGCCAGCAGCGTGAGGGGACTCCCAAACACAGATACGCAGTATTTT. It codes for CASSVRGLPNTDTQYF.

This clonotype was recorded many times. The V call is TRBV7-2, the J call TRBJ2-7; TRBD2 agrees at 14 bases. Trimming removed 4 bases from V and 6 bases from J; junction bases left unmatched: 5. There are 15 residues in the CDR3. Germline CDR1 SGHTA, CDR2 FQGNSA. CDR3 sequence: CASSSTSGGAGEQYF. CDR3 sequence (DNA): TGTGCCAGCAGCTCGACTAGCGGGGGGGCGGGCGAGCAGTACTTC.

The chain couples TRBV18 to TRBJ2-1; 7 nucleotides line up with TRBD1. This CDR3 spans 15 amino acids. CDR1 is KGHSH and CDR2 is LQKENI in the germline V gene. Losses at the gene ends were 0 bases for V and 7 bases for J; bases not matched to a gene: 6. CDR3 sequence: CASSPPTGSVNEQFF. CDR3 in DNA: TGTGCCAGCTCACCACCGACAGGGTCAGTTAATGAGCAGTTCTTC.

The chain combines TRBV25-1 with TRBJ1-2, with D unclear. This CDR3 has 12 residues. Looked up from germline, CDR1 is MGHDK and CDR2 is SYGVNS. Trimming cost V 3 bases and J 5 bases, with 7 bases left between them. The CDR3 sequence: CASSDGLYGYTF. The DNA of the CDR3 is TGTGCCAGCAGTGACGGTTTGTATGGCTACACCTTC.

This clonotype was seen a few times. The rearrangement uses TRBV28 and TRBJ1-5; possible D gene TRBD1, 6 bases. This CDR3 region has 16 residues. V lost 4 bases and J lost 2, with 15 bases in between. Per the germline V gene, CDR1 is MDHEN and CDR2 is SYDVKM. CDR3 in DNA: TGTGCCAGCAGTTCGGGGGTGACAGGAGGCAATCAGCCCCAGCATTTT. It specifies CASSSGVTGGNQPQHF.

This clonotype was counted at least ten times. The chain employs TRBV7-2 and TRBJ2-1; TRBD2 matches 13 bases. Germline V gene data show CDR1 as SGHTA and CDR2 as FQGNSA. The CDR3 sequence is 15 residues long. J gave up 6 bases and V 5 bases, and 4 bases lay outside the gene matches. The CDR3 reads CASSTGLAGVNEQFF. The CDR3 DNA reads TGTGCCAGCAGCACCGGACTAGCGGGAGTCAATGAGCAGTTCTTC.

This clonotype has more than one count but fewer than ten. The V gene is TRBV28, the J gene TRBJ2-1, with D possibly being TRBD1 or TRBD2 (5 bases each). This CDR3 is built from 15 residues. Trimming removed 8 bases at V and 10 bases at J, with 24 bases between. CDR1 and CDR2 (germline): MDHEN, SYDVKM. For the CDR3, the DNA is TGTGCCAGCGGCTCGGGGCCAGTCCTCTCCGAAGAGCAGTTCTTC. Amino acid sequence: CASGSGPVLSEEQFF.

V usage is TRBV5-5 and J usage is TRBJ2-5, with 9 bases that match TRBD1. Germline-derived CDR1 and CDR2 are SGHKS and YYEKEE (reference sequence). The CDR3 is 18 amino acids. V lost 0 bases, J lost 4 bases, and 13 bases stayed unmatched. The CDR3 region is CASSLGDREVVTRETQYF. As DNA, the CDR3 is TGTGCCAGCAGCTTGGGGGACAGGGAAGTGGTCACACGAGAGACCCAGTACTTC.

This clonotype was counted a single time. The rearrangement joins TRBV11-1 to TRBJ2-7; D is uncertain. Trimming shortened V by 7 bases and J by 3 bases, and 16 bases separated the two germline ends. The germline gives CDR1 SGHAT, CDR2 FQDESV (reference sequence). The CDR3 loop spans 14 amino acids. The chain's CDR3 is CASTSSVNHYEQYF. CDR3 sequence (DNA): TGTGCCAGCACCTCGTCGGTCAACCACTACGAGCAGTACTTC.

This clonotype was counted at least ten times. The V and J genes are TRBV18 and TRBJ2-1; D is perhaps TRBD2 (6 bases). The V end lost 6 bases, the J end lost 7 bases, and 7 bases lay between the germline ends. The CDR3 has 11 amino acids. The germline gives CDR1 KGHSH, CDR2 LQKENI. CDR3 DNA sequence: TGTGCCAGCTCGAGCGGGAATGAGCAGTTCTTC. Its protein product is CASSSGNEQFF.

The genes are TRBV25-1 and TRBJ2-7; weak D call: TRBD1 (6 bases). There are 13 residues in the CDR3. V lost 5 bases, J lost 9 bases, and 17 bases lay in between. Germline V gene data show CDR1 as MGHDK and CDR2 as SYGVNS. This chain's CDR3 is CASSPIQGPGQYF. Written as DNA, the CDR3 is TGTGCCAGCAGTCCAATACAGGGACCGGGGCAGTACTTC.

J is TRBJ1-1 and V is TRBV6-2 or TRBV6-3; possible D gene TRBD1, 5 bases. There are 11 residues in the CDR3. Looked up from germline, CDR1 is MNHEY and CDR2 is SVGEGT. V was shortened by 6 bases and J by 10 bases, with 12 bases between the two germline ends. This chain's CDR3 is CASRDGGGAFF. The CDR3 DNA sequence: TGTGCCAGCAGAGACGGGGGTGGAGCTTTCTTT.

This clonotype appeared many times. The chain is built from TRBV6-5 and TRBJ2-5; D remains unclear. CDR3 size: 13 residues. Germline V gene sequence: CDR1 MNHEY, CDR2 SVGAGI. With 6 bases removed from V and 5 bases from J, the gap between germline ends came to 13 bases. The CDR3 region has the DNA TGTGCCAGCAGAGAGACCTCGACGGAGACCCAGTACTTC. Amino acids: CASRETSTETQYF.

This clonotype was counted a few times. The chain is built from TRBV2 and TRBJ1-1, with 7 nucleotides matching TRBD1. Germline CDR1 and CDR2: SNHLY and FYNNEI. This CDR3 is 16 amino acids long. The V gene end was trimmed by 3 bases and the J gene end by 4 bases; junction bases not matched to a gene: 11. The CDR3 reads CASSDTLLTGLTEAFF. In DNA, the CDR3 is TGTGCCAGCAGTGATACCTTACTGACAGGGCTCACTGAAGCTTTCTTT.

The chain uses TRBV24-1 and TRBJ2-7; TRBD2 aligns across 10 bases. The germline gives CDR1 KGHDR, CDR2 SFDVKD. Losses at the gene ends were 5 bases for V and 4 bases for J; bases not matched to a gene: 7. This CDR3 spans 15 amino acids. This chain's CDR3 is CATSAWASGRYEQYF. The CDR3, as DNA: TGTGCCACCAGTGCGTGGGCTAGCGGGAGATACGAGCAGTACTTC.

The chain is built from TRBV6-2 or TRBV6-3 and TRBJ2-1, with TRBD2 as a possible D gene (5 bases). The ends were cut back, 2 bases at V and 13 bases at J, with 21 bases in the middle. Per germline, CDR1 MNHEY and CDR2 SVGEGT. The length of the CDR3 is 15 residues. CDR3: CASSYALARGQAQFF. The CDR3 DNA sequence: TGTGCCAGCAGTTACGCCCTAGCCCGTGGGCAGGCTCAGTTCTTC.

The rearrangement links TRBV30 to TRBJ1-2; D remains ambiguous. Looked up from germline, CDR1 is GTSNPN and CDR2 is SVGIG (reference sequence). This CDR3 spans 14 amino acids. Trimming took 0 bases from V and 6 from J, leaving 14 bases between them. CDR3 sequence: CAWSVYPGGNGYTF. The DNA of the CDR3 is TGTGCCTGGAGTGTATACCCAGGCGGTAATGGCTACACCTTC.